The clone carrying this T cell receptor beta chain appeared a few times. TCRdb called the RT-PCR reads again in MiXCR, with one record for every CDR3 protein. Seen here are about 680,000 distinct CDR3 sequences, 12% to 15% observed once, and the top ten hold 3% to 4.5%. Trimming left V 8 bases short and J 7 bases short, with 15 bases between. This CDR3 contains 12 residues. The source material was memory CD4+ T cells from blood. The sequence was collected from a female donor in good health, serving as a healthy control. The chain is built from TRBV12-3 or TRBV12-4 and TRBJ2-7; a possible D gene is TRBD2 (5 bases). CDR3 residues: CASRGMDLEQYF. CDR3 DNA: TGTGCCAGCCGAGGGATGGACTTAGAGCAGTACTTC.